Detailed here is one T cell receptor beta chain. The sample originates from a study of blood T cell repertoires in COVID-19. The CDR3 is made up of 13 amino acids. After removal of 4 bases from V and 4 bases from J, the junction contained 0 bases not matched to a gene. The germline V gene encodes CDR1 MNHEY and CDR2 SVGAGI. Sequenced by immunoSEQ multiplex PCR; TCRdb stores in-frame clones only, minus some. The data hold some 130,000 clones, with 86% observed a single time. The chain combines TRBV6-5 with TRBJ2-2; 7 positions match TRBD2. The receptor comes from a woman in her 70s with COVID-19, enrolled during active disease. Sequencing input: peripheral blood. In DNA, the CDR3 is TGTGCCAGCAGTTGGGGGGGCACCGGGGAGCTGTTTTTT. This gives the protein CASSWGGTGELFF.